This T cell receptor beta chain is drawn from a study of cytomegalovirus exposure and HLA in healthy donors (dated by TCRdb to the late 2010s). At the level of the whole study: According to a later analysis, one platform produced both the roughly 110 validation repertoires and the 730 or so repertoires of the first cohort. The study aimed to test whether signatures of past pathogen exposure could be identified by cataloging public T cell receptors. In addition to the first cohort of approximately 650 subjects, a separate validation cohort of about 120 different subjects was used. To predict cytomegalovirus infection status, the study brought together high-throughput TCR immunosequencing, statistical association of individual TCRs with disease status, and machine learning.

On this clone: Its antigen has not been determined. Per-base quality was not reported, and no clone a single base away is much larger than it.

Spanning cysteine to phenylalanine, the CDR3 consists of 15 amino acids. Only the CDR3 part of the read is kept: 45 bases, read in frame from the first base. The junction carries 13 bases between V and J, which are trimmed by 0 bases and 6 bases respectively. Per the germline V gene, SGHRS is the CDR1 and YFSETQ is the CDR2. Separate from the roughly 660-subject first cohort, the validation cohort of about 120 subjects was the group to which the donors belonged. The paper's findings and limits, for the study overall: In the study, approximately 160 TCR beta chains were listed as associated with cytomegalovirus. Cytomegalovirus status was reported to be diagnosed by the classifier with high specificity and sensitivity in both the original and validation cohorts. It was suggested by the authors that the approach could potentially be generalized to other disease states and immunological phenotypes. In a later analysis, TCRs clustered in the first cohort were found to also tend to co-occur in the 120 validation repertoires, with 94% of cluster scores above 0. In vitro tests confirmed that a few of the cytomegalovirus-associated TCR beta chains recognize cytomegalovirus antigens. While some public TCRs were present in many individuals, most TCR sequences turned up only very rarely across donors. A later analysis lacked HLA typing for the validation cohort, so it scored co-occurrence in that cohort across all 120 repertoires.

The library was made by the immunoSEQ multiplex PCR assay. The paper's processing steps were these. A statistical classification framework was developed to diagnose cytomegalovirus status using the catalog of TCR beta chain sequences. TCRdb took over this immuneACCESS table, retaining in-frame rearrangements with V and J assigned. Such tables are incomplete; in checked studies, under half of the missing clones stem from an unresolved V gene, and the remainder is unexplained. The DNA was the basis for D and trimming; V, J and clone size are from that table. The sample table records roughly 280,000 clones; about 86% of these occur just once. Approximately 1% of the sample is in the top ten clones.

This clonotype originated in a woman in her late teens or twenties in good health and CMV-seronegative. The chain employs TRBV5-1 and TRBJ2-1; possibly the D gene is TRBD1, per 5 matching bases. Sequences were obtained from PBMCs. The DNA sequence reads TGCGCCAGCAGCTTGGCAGGGATGGCCGGCAATGAGCAGTTCTTC. Its protein product is CASSLAGMAGNEQFF.